The entry that follows covers one T cell receptor (beta chain) sequence. Which antigen it targets is not known. No much larger clone is present one base from it, and per-base qualities are unavailable. Genomic DNA was isolated from the sorted cells so that the TCRbeta CDR3 region could be sequenced. The immunoSEQ Assay was used to sequence the TCRbeta CDR3 regions. As stored in TCRdb, this immuneACCESS dataset retains in-frame rearrangements with V and J assigned. A fraction of the clones does not appear; measured against another copy, unresolved V genes explain less than half of the discrepancy, and the remainder lacks a known reason. The sample table shows about 79,000 clones, and around 85% are seen once. The biggest ten clones account for around 3.5% of the sample. This entry comes from a study of OX40 agonist ivuxolimab in advanced cancers. A note on the overall study: Ivuxolimab, which targeted the costimulatory receptor OX40 (CD134), was an agonistic, fully human IgG2 monoclonal antibody. Intravenous ivuxolimab was administered to patients every 2 weeks at six dose levels: 0.01, 0.1, 0.3, 1.5, 3 and 10 mg/kg. Among the 52 dose-escalation patients, around 20 had hepatocellular carcinoma, approximately 15 melanoma, 9 renal cell carcinoma and 9 head and neck cancer. In the dose-escalation cohort, 70% to 85% of patients were male, and the mean age was roughly 56 years with a range of about 20 to 79. Prior anti-PD-1, anti-PD-L1 or anti-CTLA-4 therapy was permitted, and approximately 40% of dose-escalation patients had received checkpoint inhibitors. Three dose-escalation patients achieved partial responses, one with hepatocellular carcinoma and two with cutaneous melanoma. Peripheral TCRbeta sequencing aimed to test whether ivuxolimab altered TCR sequence diversity and caused clonal T-cell expansion. The monotherapy dose-escalation portion (N = 52 patients) of the phase I ivuxolimab trial is reported in the paper.

Patients with autoimmune disease history or receiving systemic immunosuppression were excluded from the trial. Peripheral blood for TCR sequencing was collected from all dose cohorts at baseline, on cycle 4 day 1, and on cycle 7 day 1. The samples were drawn from a first-in-human, open-label, multicenter phase I dose-escalation trial of ivuxolimab. The trial enrolled adults with locally advanced or metastatic head and neck squamous cell, hepatocellular, melanoma or renal cell carcinoma. Before TCR sequencing, CD4+ T cells and CD8+ T cells from peripheral blood were sorted into separate populations. What the research found in general, with its limitations: Low levels of normalized T-cell clonal expansion were also seen in some patients who did not respond. After ivuxolimab, expanded clones were on average more numerous among CD8+ T cells than among CD4+ T cells. At doses of 0.1 to 3.0 mg/kg, clonal expansion of both CD4+ and CD8+ T cells in blood was seen between baseline and week 6. Antigen specificity was not determined for the clonally expanded peripheral T cells. In partial responders in the 0.1-3.0 mg/kg groups, normalized peripheral clonal expansion was found to be among the lowest, especially among CD8+ T cells.

Relative to germline, V is missing 8 bases and J is missing 2 bases, with 9 bases of the junction outside any gene match. The CDR3 has 15 amino acids, counting the end cysteine and phenylalanine. Of the read, only the CDR3 DNA is kept; its 45 bases are in frame from base 1. CDR1 MNHEY and CDR2 SMNVEV were looked up in the germline V gene (reference sequence). The sequenced sample was CD4+ or CD8+ T cells sorted from blood, obtained in a trial of the OX40 agonist ivuxolimab. The chain joins TRBV27 to TRBJ2-1; TRBD2 matches 7 bases in the middle. The receptor was derived from an adult with an advanced solid tumor such as melanoma, head and neck, liver or kidney cancer. The CDR3 amino acid sequence is: CASRETGTTYNEQFF. Here is the DNA: TGTGCCAGCCGAGAGACCGGGACTACCTACAATGAGCAGTTCTTC.